Below, 8 T cell receptor beta chains from the same sample are listed, as sequenced in a study of cytomegalovirus exposure and HLA in healthy donors. PCR involved 60 Vbeta and 13 Jbeta primers. Assay: immunoSEQ multiplex PCR; the TCRdb copy retains only in-frame clones and omits some. The data show fewer than 130,000 clones, about three quarters seen once. The sample taken for sequencing was PBMCs. These receptors all come from a woman aged 25 to 39 in good health and CMV-seronegative.

As to this clone: An end of the junction differs from the germline gene, which may be a read error. The sample holds other DNA sequences that translate to the same CDR3. The V call is TRBV30, the J call TRBJ1-1, with a weak D call TRBD1 (6 bases). Germline V gene sequence: CDR1 GTSNPN, CDR2 SVGIG (reference sequence). The CDR3 has 13 amino acids. CDR3 protein: CAWSQGLNTEAFF. CDR3 DNA: TGTGCCTGGAGCCAGGGGCTTAACACTGAAGCCTTCTTT.

The V call is TRBV30, the J call TRBJ2-7; perhaps TRBD2 as D (5 bases). The CDR3 totals 14 residues. V gave up 2 bases and J gave up 5 bases, with 16 bases separating them. Germline V CDR1 and CDR2: GTSNPN, SVGIG (reference sequence). Here the CDR3 DNA reads TGTGCCTGGAGTTGGCGGGCAGGTGAGAACGAGCAGTACTTC. The encoded protein is CAWSWRAGENEQYF.

There are a few counts of this clone. This chain connects TRBV28 to TRBJ1-1; perhaps TRBD1 as D (6 bases). The CDR3 is made up of 13 amino acids. Trimming stripped 7 bases from V and 1 base from J, with 10 bases between. Germline V gene lookup returns CDR1 MDHEN and CDR2 SYDVKM. The CDR3 reads CASISQGNTEAFF. In DNA form, the CDR3 reads TGTGCCAGCATCTCACAGGGGAACACTGAAGCTTTCTTT.

This clone has just a few counts. This sequence joins TRBV4-2 and TRBJ1-3, with a possible D match to TRBD1 (5 bases). V lost 2 bases to trimming and J lost 3 bases, with 17 bases between them. The CDR3 sequence is 17 residues long. From germline, CDR1 is LGHNA and CDR2 YNFKEQ. CDR3 protein: CASSQLSTDQIGNTIYF. CDR3 nucleotide sequence: TGTGCCAGCAGCCAACTATCGACAGATCAGATTGGAAACACCATATATTTT.

This chain connects TRBV7-9 to TRBJ1-4; 7 bases align to TRBD1. The trim removed 5 bases at V and 6 bases at J, leaving 12 bases unmatched. There are 16 residues in the CDR3. Per germline, CDR1 SEHNR and CDR2 FQNEAQ (reference sequence). The CDR3 DNA is TGTGCCAGCAGCCATGAGACCGGGACAGTAGATGAAAAACTGTTTTTT. Translated: CASSHETGTVDEKLFF.

The rearrangement joins TRBV6-1 to TRBJ2-7, with no clear D. There are 11 residues in the CDR3. Looked up from germline, CDR1 is MNHNS and CDR2 is SASEGT. Trimming shortened V by 5 bases and J by 2 bases, and 4 bases separated the two germline ends. The CDR3 DNA sequence: TGTGCCAGCAGTCTACCCTACGAGCAGTACTTC. Protein: CASSLPYEQYF.

The rearrangement links TRBV4-2 to TRBJ1-5; TRBD1 matches 9 bases. There are 14 residues in the CDR3. After removal of 1 base from V and 8 bases from J, the junction contained 3 bases not matched to a gene. Looked up from germline, CDR1 is LGHNA and CDR2 is YNFKEQ. The CDR3 region is CASSQGTGEEPQHF. Here the CDR3 DNA reads TGTGCCAGCAGCCAAGGGACAGGGGAAGAGCCCCAGCATTTT.

This clone was seen once. The V and J genes are TRBV30 and TRBJ2-7; 11 bases are shared with TRBD2. CDR3 size: 16 residues. Trimming at V came to 0 bases and at J to 5 bases, leaving 9 bases not matched to a gene. Germline CDR1 GTSNPN, CDR2 SVGIG (reference sequence). The CDR3 DNA is TGTGCCTGGAGTGTAGATACTAGCGGGAGTTTCCACGAGCAGTACTTC. Residues: CAWSVDTSGSFHEQYF. Full variable domain (rest looked up from reference TRBV30 and TRBJ2-7): SQTIHQWPATLVQPVGSPLSLECTVEGTSNPNLYWYRQAAGRGLQLLFYSVGIGQISSEVPQNLSASRPQDRQFILSSKKLLLSDSGFYLCAWSVDTSGSFHEQYFGPGTRLTVT.